This passage covers 19 T cell receptor beta chains from one sample sequenced in a study of blood T cell repertoires in COVID-19 (dated by TCRdb to about 2020). Libraries were prepared through the immunoSEQ multiplex PCR assay. TCRdb carries this immuneACCESS record with in-frame sequences only. Its versions omit some clonotypes, under half of them owing to an unresolved V gene in the studies checked, with the rest unexplained. This sample gives approximately 230,000 clones in total; approximately 90% of them show up just once. The top ten clones comprise roughly 6.3% of the sample. The sequenced material came from peripheral blood. All receptors come from a woman under 40 with COVID-19, enrolled during active disease.

This chain's CDR3 is CASSPTGLEDQPQHF. The CDR3 bases are TGTGCCAGCAGCCCAACAGGGTTGGAGGATCAGCCCCAGCATTTT. The chain employs TRBV27 and TRBJ1-5; tentatively, D is TRBD1 (6 bases). Germline V CDR1 and CDR2: MNHEY, SMNVEV (reference sequence). V was clipped by 6 bases and J by 5 bases, with 17 bases between them. The CDR3 loop spans 15 amino acids.

This chain connects TRBV6-5 to TRBJ1-4; 8 bases align to TRBD1. V shed 2 bases and J 10 bases; nucleotides not matched to a gene: 9. This CDR3 is built from 15 residues. Looked up from germline, CDR1 is MNHEY and CDR2 is SVGAGI. The CDR3: CASSYGGRGTGKLFF. In nucleotides, the CDR3 is TGTGCCAGCAGTTACGGGGGCCGGGGGACAGGAAAACTGTTTTTT.

V is TRBV9 and J is TRBJ2-2; the D gene is possibly TRBD2 (5 bases). CDR1 and CDR2 from the germline V gene are SGDLS and YYNGEE. There are 12 residues in the CDR3. Trimming pared 4 bases from V and 6 bases from J, leaving 7 bases between. The CDR3: CASSPGSGELFF. The CDR3 nucleotides read TGTGCCAGCAGCCCGGGGTCCGGGGAGCTGTTTTTT.

The chain has TRBV6-5 and TRBJ2-3; 11 bases agree with TRBD2. This CDR3 is 15 amino acids long. J was trimmed by 4 bases and V by 8 bases; bases with no gene match: 8. Per the germline V gene, CDR1 is MNHEY and CDR2 is SVGAGI. DNA of the CDR3: TGTGCCAGCGGGAAACTAGCGGGGGAGGCAGATACGCAGTATTTT. This codes for CASGKLAGEADTQYF.

The chain uses TRBV4-3 and TRBJ1-5; a weak D match, TRBD1 (5 bases). This CDR3 contains 16 residues. CDR1 and CDR2 (germline): LGHNA, YSLEER. V gave up 0 bases and J gave up 1 base, with 10 bases separating them. The CDR3 DNA reads TGCGCCAGCAGCCAAGATGGTGGGGCCAGCAATCAGCCCCAGCATTTT. This encodes CASSQDGGASNQPQHF.

The chain has TRBV10-3 and TRBJ1-2; the D gene is possibly TRBD1 (6 bases). Trimming pared 5 bases from V and 0 bases from J, leaving 10 bases between. The germline CDR1 and CDR2 sequences are ENHRY and SYGVKD. The CDR3 extends over 14 amino acids. The DNA for the CDR3 is TGTGCCATCAGTTTGGACAGTTCTAACTATGGCTACACCTTC. It codes for CAISLDSSNYGYTF.

The V gene is TRBV6-2 or TRBV6-3, the J gene TRBJ2-7; 8 nucleotides align to TRBD2. CDR1 and CDR2 (germline): MNHEY, SVGEGT. V lost 2 bases and J lost 0; bases outside the gene matches: 6. The CDR3 runs to 16 residues. The chain's CDR3 is CASSYNGRASSYEQYV. CDR3 sequence (DNA): TGTGCCAGCAGTTACAACGGGAGGGCCAGCTCCTACGAGCAGTACGTC.

The chain recombines TRBV3-1 (or the pseudogene TRBV3-2) with TRBJ2-3; 11 bases match TRBD2. With V trimmed by 2 bases and J by 5 bases, 9 bases remained unmatched. CDR1 LGHDT and CDR2 YNNKEL come from the germline V gene (reference sequence). The CDR3 is 17 amino acids. In DNA, the CDR3 is TGTGCCAGCAGCCAATCTTTTAGCGGGGGGGCGATAGATACGCAGTATTTT. Translating it yields CASSQSFSGGAIDTQYF.

V and J are TRBV19 and TRBJ2-3; 8 bases align to TRBD2. CDR1 and CDR2 from the germline V gene are LNHDA and SQIVND (reference sequence). This CDR3 region has 12 residues. The junction had 3 bases not matched to a gene; V was cut back by 3 bases and J by 10 bases. CDR3 region: CASSIGGAPQYF. In nucleotides, the CDR3 is TGTGCCAGTAGTATCGGGGGGGCTCCGCAGTATTTT.

V usage is TRBV19 and J usage is TRBJ1-1; TRBD1 might be the D (5 bases). This CDR3 comprises 15 residues. V was cut by 1 base and J by 0 bases, with 9 bases left in between. Germline V CDR1 and CDR2: LNHDA, SQIVND (reference sequence). The CDR3 spells CASSIAAGVNTEAFF. In DNA, the CDR3 is TGTGCCAGTAGTATAGCAGCGGGGGTGAACACTGAAGCTTTCTTT.

As regards this clone: The same CDR3 is also encoded by other DNA sequences in this sample. The chain uses TRBV5-1 and TRBJ1-1; 11 bases line up with TRBD1. Germline V gene lookup returns CDR1 SGHRS and CDR2 YFSETQ. J lost 3 bases, V lost 3 bases, and 1 base had no gene match. The CDR3 totals 14 residues. The CDR3 sequence: CASSSGQGDTEAFF. In DNA form, the CDR3 reads TGCGCCAGCAGCTCGGGACAGGGGGACACTGAAGCTTTCTTT.

This sequence joins TRBV5-6 and TRBJ1-3, with TRBD1 matching 9 bases. Germline V gives CDR1 SGHDT, CDR2 YYEEEE. This CDR3 has 17 residues. With 0 bases clipped from V and 3 bases from J, the junction kept 7 bases outside the gene matches. The CDR3 DNA follows: TGTGCCAGCAGCTTGGCCGGGACAGGGTTTCTTGGAAACACCATATATTTT. Translated, it gives CASSLAGTGFLGNTIYF.

The rearrangement uses TRBV29-1 and TRBJ2-2; D is uncertain. V was trimmed by 4 bases and J by 4 bases, leaving 10 bases between them. The V gene's germline CDR1 is SQVTM and CDR2 ANQGSEA. The CDR3 is made up of 13 amino acids. The CDR3 DNA follows: TGCAGCGTTGCGTACAGATTCACCGGGGAGCTGTTTTTT. Its translation: CSVAYRFTGELFF.

V usage is TRBV18 and J usage is TRBJ1-1; TRBD1 is a possible D gene (6 bases). V was trimmed by 5 bases and J by 1 base, leaving 11 bases between them. This CDR3 spans 14 amino acids. The germline V gene encodes CDR1 KGHSH and CDR2 LQKENI. In nucleotides, the CDR3 is TGTGCCAGCTCATCAGGGGTGGGGAACACTGAAGCTTTCTTT. This codes for CASSSGVGNTEAFF.

V gene TRBV5-5 combines with J gene TRBJ2-3; D is ambiguous. Germline V gene sequence: CDR1 SGHKS, CDR2 YYEKEE (reference sequence). Trimming pared 0 bases from V and 6 bases from J, leaving 2 bases between. The CDR3 has 11 amino acids. CDR3: CASSLADTQYF. As DNA, the CDR3 is TGTGCCAGCAGCTTGGCTGATACGCAGTATTTT. Looking up the rest from reference TRBV5-5 and TRBJ2-3 gives the full variable domain: DAGVTQSPTHLIKTRGQQVTLRCSPISGHKSVSWYQQVLGQGPQFIFQYYEKEERGRGNFPDRFSARQFPNYSSELNVNALLLGDSALYLCASSLADTQYFGPGTRLTVL.

The rearrangement uses TRBV28 and TRBJ1-4; 9 bases align to TRBD1. The CDR3 extends over 15 amino acids. V shed 5 bases and J 2 bases; nucleotides not matched to a gene: 3. Germline V gene sequence: CDR1 MDHEN, CDR2 SYDVKM. CDR3 loop: CASSQGTGTNEKLFF. The CDR3 coding sequence is TGTGCCAGCAGTCAAGGGACAGGGACTAATGAAAAACTGTTTTTT.

This chain joins TRBV19 and TRBJ2-2, with D unresolved. The CDR3 loop spans 14 amino acids. Germline V gene sequence: CDR1 LNHDA, CDR2 SQIVND (reference sequence). Deletions cut 3 bases from V and 2 bases from J, with 7 bases between. Here the CDR3 DNA reads TGTGCCAGTAGTATTTCTTTTAACACCGGGGAGCTGTTTTTT. Amino acid sequence: CASSISFNTGELFF.

The gene calls are TRBV7-9 and TRBJ2-7, with a possible D match to TRBD1 (5 bases). Germline V gene data show CDR1 as SEHNR and CDR2 as FQNEAQ (reference sequence). Between the trimmed V and J ends, which lost 5 bases and 6 bases, there was a span of 11 bases. This CDR3 is 12 amino acids long. For the CDR3, the DNA is TGTGCCAGCAGCCTCCTGGGGCGCGAGCAGTACTTC. Translation gives CASSLLGREQYF. The whole variable domain, remainder taken from reference TRBV7-9 and TRBJ2-7, is DTGVSQNPRHKITKRGQNVTFRCDPISEHNRLYWYRQTLGQGPEFLTYFQNEAQLEKSRLLSDRFSAERPKGSFSTLEIQRTEQGDSAMYLCASSLLGREQYFGPGTRLTVT.

This clone came up a few times. The chain employs TRBV7-2 and TRBJ2-7; D might be TRBD1 (6 bases). This CDR3 has 16 residues. Germline V lookup: CDR1 SGHTA, CDR2 FQGNSA. The V end was cut by 2 bases, the J end by 0 bases, with 14 bases between. CDR3 in amino acids: CASSLFAGQSSYEQYF. DNA for the CDR3: TGTGCCAGCAGCTTATTTGCAGGACAGAGCTCCTACGAGCAGTACTTC.